These T cell receptor beta chains were read from a single sample in a study of shared clonotypes between healthy human individuals. The assay was immunoSEQ multiplex PCR, and TCRdb's table has in-frame clones only and misses some. Altogether more than 2 million clones are present, more than 90% being singletons, with the ten largest covering around 0.13%. Sequencing used naive CD4+ T cells sorted from blood. The receptors were sampled from a man aged 18 to 29 in good health. The CDR3 runs from the conserved cysteine through the conserved F or W. D genes are given only for firm matches. The size of a clone is reported for some rows only, either as once, few or many, or as a class for expanded clones.

j_gene,d_gene,v_gene,abundance,CDR3nt,CDR3aa
TRBJ1-6,.,TRBV27,once,TGTGCCAGCAGTCCCGCTCGGACAGCTCCTAATTCACCCCTCCACTTT,CASSPARTAPNSPLHF
TRBJ2-3,.,TRBV10-3,.,TGTGCCAGCAGCCCGTGGGGGGCGTTTAGCACAGATACGCAGTATTTT,CASSPWGAFSTDTQYF
TRBJ1-2,.,TRBV4-1,.,TGCGCCAGCAGCCAAGCGTTAGCTTCAGGCGGCTACACCTTC,CASSQALASGGYTF
TRBJ1-2,TRBD1,TRBV19,.,TGTGCCAGTAGTAGCGGTGGACAGGGGGCGCCTGGCTACACCTTC,CASSSGGQGAPGYTF
TRBJ2-1,.,TRBV18,.,TGTGCCAGCTCACCAGACCTCGTGAGCGACGAGCAGTTCTTC,CASSPDLVSDEQFF
TRBJ1-1,.,TRBV29-1,once,TGCAGCGTTGGAGGGGGGTTGAACACTGAAGCTTTCTTT,CSVGGGLNTEAFF
TRBJ2-7,TRBD1,TRBV4-1,.,TGCGCCAGCAGTCAGGAGGGACAGGGTACCCACGAGCAGTACTTC,CASSQEGQGTHEQYF
TRBJ1-2,TRBD1,TRBV27,.,TGTGCCAGCAGTTCAAGACAGGGGGTCTATGGCTACACCTTC,CASSSRQGVYGYTF
TRBJ1-3,.,TRBV7-8,.,TGTGCCAGCAGCTTAGGTGGCGCTGGAAACACCATATATTTT,CASSLGGAGNTIYF
TRBJ1-2,.,TRBV7-9,.,TGTGCCAGCAGCTTAGCATCTCCGGGGCTCGACGGCTACACCTTC,CASSLASPGLDGYTF
TRBJ1-6,.,TRBV14,once,TGTGCCAGCAGCTATGGACAGTTGGGTTCACCCCTCCACTTT,CASSYGQLGSPLHF
TRBJ2-3,TRBD1,TRBV19,.,TGTGCCAGTAGTGTACAGGGGAATACGCAGTATTTT,CASSVQGNTQYF
TRBJ1-1,.,TRBV6-5,.,TGTGCCAGCAGTAAGGTGCTGAACACTGAAGCTTTCTTT,CASSKVLNTEAFF